Included here is one T cell receptor beta chain sequence, with context. This entry comes from a study of blood T cell repertoires in COVID-19. At the level of the study: T cells, B-cell-depleted T cells, or PBMCs supplied cDNA or gDNA.

Self-reported history from a screening survey and questionnaire set each donor's cohort. Among Cohort 3 donors, those recovered had two negative PCRs, clearance, or symptom resolution. Source study methods: Estimates of nucleated cell counts were drawn from the amplification of reference gene primers. The protocol was immunoSEQ multiplex PCR, while the TCRdb copy is restricted to in-frame clones and leaves out a portion. V, J and clone size are those of that table, while D and trimming were read from the DNA. The table shows fewer than 350,000 clones, with 89% occurring only once. Trimming removed 5 bases from V and 5 bases from J; junction bases left unmatched: 7. Germline V lookup: CDR1 GTSNPN, CDR2 SVGIG (reference sequence). The CDR3 loop spans 13 amino acids.

The TCR originated in a man in his fifties or sixties who had recovered from COVID-19. The chain recombines TRBV30 with TRBJ2-3; 7 bases fit TRBD1. Input material: PBMCs or T cells enriched from blood (not recorded which). The CDR3, as DNA: TGTGCCTGGTCGACGGCAGGGGGAGATACGCAGTATTTT. Translated, it gives CAWSTAGGDTQYF.